Listed below are T cell receptor beta chains from one sample, sequenced in a study of blood T cell repertoires in COVID-19. Sequenced by immunoSEQ multiplex PCR; TCRdb stores in-frame clones only, minus some. The sample holds tens of thousands of clones, 85% to 90% seen once. The sample consisted of peripheral blood. The receptors derive from a human donor in a cohort sampled during active COVID-19. Both conserved end residues are part of each CDR3. The D gene is left open where the match is weak.

j_call d_call v_call cdr3_aa
TRBJ1-1 - TRBV5-1 CASSLQGGGTEAFF
TRBJ2-7 - TRBV3-1/TRBV3-2 CASSQSGLAVEQYF
TRBJ2-5 - TRBV15 CATSSNNRDQYF
TRBJ2-1 - TRBV5-1 CASSSNSEPYNEQFF
TRBJ2-7 - TRBV27 CASSLRSRYEQYF
TRBJ1-1 TRBD1 TRBV19 CASSWTGMATEAFF
TRBJ1-2 - TRBV29-1 CSVKYSNYGYTF
TRBJ2-7 TRBD1 TRBV10-3 CAIRTGDEQYF
TRBJ2-1 - TRBV10-2 CASIPTRGSSYNEQFF
TRBJ2-4 - TRBV28 CASSLVRGAKNIQYF
TRBJ2-7 TRBD2 TRBV7-9 CASSLAGGTIYEQYF
TRBJ2-1 - TRBV9 CASSVGPSINEQFF
TRBJ2-7 - TRBV19 CASQSRVSYEQYF
TRBJ2-7 - TRBV11-2 CASSPDRYSYEQYF
TRBJ1-4 TRBD1 TRBV6-5 CASSLQGTTNEKLFF
TRBJ1-1 TRBD1 TRBV13 CASSQPGTGSDAFF
TRBJ2-3 - TRBV21-1 CASNLTRAWARDTQYF
TRBJ1-1 TRBD1 TRBV6-5 CASSYSGTGFTEAFF
TRBJ1-5 - TRBV19 CASTNGQGNQPQHF
TRBJ2-1 - TRBV25-1 CASSFLASSYNEQFF
TRBJ2-7 - TRBV6-1 CASSEAATGSYEQYF
TRBJ2-5 - TRBV15 CATSREPVRGKTQYF
TRBJ1-2 - TRBV10-3 CAISESGGGYTF
TRBJ1-3 - TRBV2 CASGSFKAGNTIYF
TRBJ1-2 TRBD1 TRBV10-2 CANQGEVGGYTF
TRBJ1-2 TRBD1 TRBV14 CASSPGQGAIGYTF
TRBJ2-5 - TRBV30 CAWSSTSKRQETQYF